This T cell receptor (beta chain) was profiled in a study of blood T cell repertoires in COVID-19. The germline gives CDR1 MDHEN, CDR2 SYDVKM. This CDR3 has 15 amino acids. V was trimmed by 7 bases and J by 0 bases, leaving 15 bases between them. This clone came up once. Original handling: Scientists estimated how many nucleated cells there were by amplifying reference gene primers. Repertoires were generated with immunoSEQ multiplex PCR, while TCRdb's copy carries only in-frame clones and drops some. The DNA was the basis for D and trimming; V, J and clone size are from that table. Of about 390,000 clones in the sample, around nine tenths were seen once.

The V and J genes are TRBV28 and TRBJ1-1; maybe TRBD1 (5 bases). The material sequenced was PBMCs or T cells enriched from blood (not recorded which). This sequence originates from a woman between 50 and 59 years old who had recovered from COVID-19. The CDR3 sequence is CASMGGTHMNTEAFF. The CDR3 bases are TGTGCCAGCATGGGGGGGACCCACATGAACACTGAAGCTTTCTTT.